This T cell receptor (beta chain) was sequenced during a study of cytomegalovirus exposure and HLA in healthy donors. Study in general: The same platform was used for the 120 validation repertoires and the 600 to 700 first-cohort repertoires, a later analysis reported.

This clone occurred a few times. In germline, CDR1 is MGHRA, CDR2 YSYEKL. There are 13 residues in the CDR3. Trimming took off 0 bases at V and 9 bases at J, with 9 bases between the two ends. Sequencing was performed with immunoSEQ multiplex PCR; in TCRdb, only in-frame clones are kept and a portion is missing. The repertoire includes about 280,000 clones, 88% of them detected once, and about 0.9% sits in the top ten. The donors belonged to the roughly 110-subject validation cohort, separate from the approximately 700-subject first cohort. This sequence originates from a woman under 30 in good health and CMV-seronegative. The specimen was PBMCs. The chain is built from TRBV4-1 and TRBJ1-5; tentatively, D is TRBD1 (5 bases). The CDR3 sequence is CASSQERGWPQHF. The CDR3 DNA follows: TGCGCCAGCAGCCAAGAAAGGGGTTGGCCCCAGCATTTT.